A selection of T cell receptor beta chains follows, all from one sample in a study of technical replicates of blood from several donors. The protocol was immunoSEQ multiplex PCR, while the TCRdb copy is restricted to in-frame clones and leaves out a portion. The sample has tens of thousands of clones; 91% are singletons. Material for sequencing was T cells isolated from PBMCs. Source of these receptors: a human donor in good health. The CDR3 runs from the conserved cysteine through the conserved F or W. The order of the fields is V gene, clone size, J gene, D gene, CDR3 DNA, CDR3 protein. A D gene is named only where the DNA matches it firmly. Clone sizes are given selectively: once, few, many, or a class where the clone is expanded.

TRBV4-1,.,TRBJ2-3,TRBD2,TGCGCCAGCAGCCAAGCTATGGGGGGAGGGATCGCTACGCAGTATTTT,CASSQAMGGGIATQYF
TRBV5-6,.,TRBJ2-7,TRBD1,TGTGCCAGCAGCTACCGACAGGGACACCTCTTGAACGAGCAGTACTTC,CASSYRQGHLLNEQYF
TRBV2,.,TRBJ1-1,.,TGTGCCAGCGGCGGTATACAGAACACTGAAGCTTTCTTT,CASGGIQNTEAFF
TRBV5-1,.,TRBJ2-7,TRBD2,TGCGCCAGCAGCTTGGGGGGTAGCGGGGCTACCTACGAGCAGTACTTC,CASSLGGSGATYEQYF
TRBV29-1,.,TRBJ2-1,TRBD2,TGCAGCGTCTCCGGGACTAGCGGGAGCTTTGGCATAGATGAGCAGTTCTTC,CSVSGTSGSFGIDEQFF
TRBV7-9,.,TRBJ1-5,TRBD1,TGTGCCAGCAGCTTAGATGGACAGGGAGGAATTTTGGAGCATTTT,CASSLDGQGGILEHF
TRBV6-5,.,TRBJ1-1,.,TGTGCCAGCAGGGGAGGGGGGACCACTGAAGCTTTCTTT,CASRGGGTTEAFF
TRBV7-6,.,TRBJ2-1,.,TGTGCCAGCAGCTTCCGTACGACCGGGTACAATGAGCAGTTCTTC,CASSFRTTGYNEQFF
TRBV19,.,TRBJ2-7,.,TGTGCCAGTAGTACAGGGGTTGGCGAGCAGTACTTC,CASSTGVGEQYF
TRBV18,few,TRBJ1-1,.,TGTGCCAGCTCACCAAGCATGAACACTGAAGCTTTCTTT,CASSPSMNTEAFF
TRBV27,.,TRBJ1-1,TRBD1,TGTGCCAGCAGTTCAAGGACAGGAATGAACACTGAAGCTTTCTTT,CASSSRTGMNTEAFF
TRBV5-6,.,TRBJ2-2,TRBD1,TGTGCCAGCTACAGGGGTTGGGAGAACACCGGGGAGCTGTTTTTT,CASYRGWENTGELFF
TRBV6-1,.,TRBJ2-3,TRBD1,TGTGCCAGCAGTGAACCGGGACAGGGCACAGATACGCAGTATTTT,CASSEPGQGTDTQYF
TRBV14,.,TRBJ2-3,.,TGTGCCAGCAGCTACCGGGCAGGGGGGTTCACAGATACGCAGTATTTT,CASSYRAGGFTDTQYF
TRBV19,few,TRBJ2-3,TRBD2,TGTGCCAGTATGCCGCTAGCGGGAATTCCAGATACGCAGTATTTT,CASMPLAGIPDTQYF
TRBV30,.,TRBJ1-5,TRBD1,TGTGCCTTCAACGACAGGGCTGATCAGCCCCAGCATTTT,CAFNDRADQPQHF
TRBV19,.,TRBJ2-2,.,TGTGCCAGTAGTATCGGGGGTAACACCGGGGAGCTGTTTTTT,CASSIGGNTGELFF
TRBV9,once,TRBJ2-7,TRBD1,TGTGCCAGCAGCGTAGGCGTAGGGGGCCCCCAGGAGCAGTACTTC,CASSVGVGGPQEQYF
TRBV9,once,TRBJ2-7,.,TGTGCCAGCAGCGTCACCGGGAACGAGCAGTACTTC,CASSVTGNEQYF
TRBV10-2,.,TRBJ2-7,TRBD2,TGCGCCAGCATGGTCGGGGGGGACGAGCAGTACTTC,CASMVGGDEQYF
TRBV6-1,.,TRBJ1-3,.,TGTGCCAGCATGGGGACTTTGGAAAACACCATATATTTT,CASMGTLENTIYF
TRBV30,.,TRBJ1-1,.,TGTGCCTGGAGTGTTGGTAGCACTGAAGCTTTCTTT,CAWSVGSTEAFF
TRBV5-1,.,TRBJ2-7,TRBD1,TGCGCCAGCAGCTCCGGGACAGAATTTGCCGAGCAGTACTTC,CASSSGTEFAEQYF
TRBV4-1,.,TRBJ2-7,TRBD2,TGCGCCAGCAGCCAAGAGTGGGGGGGAGGGCGAATGCTCGAGCAGTACTTC,CASSQEWGGGRMLEQYF
TRBV19,.,TRBJ2-7,TRBD1,TGTGCCAGTAGTGTACAGGGGGCGCAGGAGCAGTACTTC,CASSVQGAQEQYF
TRBV5-6,.,TRBJ2-2,.,TGTGCCAGCAGCTTGGCTAGCCACACCGGGGAGCTGTTTTTT,CASSLASHTGELFF
TRBV7-7,.,TRBJ2-7,TRBD2,TGTGCCAGCAGCTTACAACTAGCGGGAGAGAGAGGCGAGCAGTACTTC,CASSLQLAGERGEQYF
TRBV14,.,TRBJ1-1,.,TGTGCCAGCAGCCAAGGAGGGAACACTGAAGCTTTCTTT,CASSQGGNTEAFF
TRBV9,.,TRBJ1-2,TRBD1,TGTGCCAGCAGCGTAGGGGACAGGGGGTATGGCTACACCTTC,CASSVGDRGYGYTF
TRBV7-8,few,TRBJ1-2,.,TGTGCCAGCAGCCATTATGTTGGGGCCCCCTATGGCTACACCTTC,CASSHYVGAPYGYTF
TRBV30,.,TRBJ1-3,.,TGTGCCTGGAGTGTACCAACAAACTCTGGAAACACCATATATTTT,CAWSVPTNSGNTIYF
TRBV29-1,.,TRBJ2-1,.,TGCAGCGTTCTCGGTGACTATGAGCAGTTCTTC,CSVLGDYEQFF
TRBV6-5,.,TRBJ2-7,TRBD1,TGTGCCAGCAGTCCCCCAGGGGGAGCCTACGAGCAGTACTTC,CASSPPGGAYEQYF
TRBV6-4,.,TRBJ1-5,TRBD1,TGTGCCAGCAGTGACGGGGGACAGCCGCATAGCAATCAGCCCCAGCATTTT,CASSDGGQPHSNQPQHF
TRBV30,.,TRBJ1-2,.,TGTGCCTGGAGTCCAGTCCCTAACTATGGCTACACCTTC,CAWSPVPNYGYTF
TRBV29-1,.,TRBJ2-7,TRBD2,TGCAGCGTTGAATCGCCTAGCGGGAGTTACGAGCAGTACTTC,CSVESPSGSYEQYF
TRBV27,.,TRBJ2-7,.,TGTGCCAGCAGTTCCCAAATGAGCGTGTACGAGCAGTACTTC,CASSSQMSVYEQYF
TRBV7-2,.,TRBJ2-4,.,TGTGCCAGCAGCTTAGGTCGGGTGACCAAAAACATTCAGTACTTC,CASSLGRVTKNIQYF
TRBV28,.,TRBJ2-7,.,TGTGCCAGCAGTTTAGATCCTCACCTGAGCTCCTACGAGCAGTACTTC,CASSLDPHLSSYEQYF
TRBV27,.,TRBJ2-1,TRBD2,TGTGCCAGCAGTCCTAGCGGGAGTCCTTCCTACAATGAGCAGTTCTTC,CASSPSGSPSYNEQFF
TRBV27,.,TRBJ2-5,.,TGTGCCAGCAGTGCGGGAAAAGAGACCCAGTACTTC,CASSAGKETQYF
TRBV19,.,TRBJ1-1,.,TGTGCCAGTAGTATGGGGGGGAGCACTGAAGCTTTCTTT,CASSMGGSTEAFF
TRBV28,.,TRBJ1-1,.,TGTGCCAGCAGGTTAGGTTGGCAGTTGAACACTGAAGCTTTCTTT,CASRLGWQLNTEAFF
TRBV6-5,.,TRBJ2-5,.,TGTGCCAGCACCGATGAGGGCCAAGAGACCCAGTACTTC,CASTDEGQETQYF
TRBV21-1,once,TRBJ2-7,.,TGTGCCAGCAGCACTCGTAGCGGGAGTACGTCCGAGCAGTACTTC,CASSTRSGSTSEQYF
TRBV4-1,.,TRBJ2-2,.,TGCGCCAGCAGCCAAGGGAGCAGGGGTAGAGCCGGGGAGCTGTTTTTT,CASSQGSRGRAGELFF
TRBV7-3,.,TRBJ1-1,.,TGTGCCAGCAGCTTAAGGGGGGGGGCCAGAGACACTGAAGCTTTCTTT,CASSLRGGARDTEAFF
TRBV29-1,.,TRBJ1-3,TRBD1,TGCAGCGTTGAAGACCCACAGGGGGTCAACACCATATATTTT,CSVEDPQGVNTIYF
TRBV5-1,.,TRBJ2-1,TRBD1,TGCGCCAGCAGCCCGTCCGGACAGGGAACCAAACTCTACAATGAGCAGTTCTTC,CASSPSGQGTKLYNEQFF
TRBV27,.,TRBJ2-7,TRBD1,TGTGCCAGCAGTCTCGGGACAGGCGAGCAGTACTTC,CASSLGTGEQYF
TRBV7-3,.,TRBJ2-7,TRBD2,TGTGCCAGCAGCTTAAGGGAGGGCGAGCAGTACTTC,CASSLREGEQYF
TRBV9,.,TRBJ2-3,TRBD2,TGTGCCAGCAGCGTGACCGGGACTATCACAGATACGCAGTATTTT,CASSVTGTITDTQYF
TRBV2,.,TRBJ1-2,TRBD1,TGTGCCAGCAGGTCCGGGACAGGGATCTTCTACACCTTC,CASRSGTGIFYTF